The source of this T cell receptor beta chain is a study of CD8 T cells in ankylosing spondylitis. Making the TCR beta libraries involved quantitative 5'-RACE with molecular barcodes. TCRdb reprocessed the 5' RACE reads via MiXCR and lists one record per CDR3 protein. The top ten hold roughly 4% of the sample, which has over 150,000 distinct CDR3 sequences, around a sixth seen once. V lost 5 bases, J lost 8 bases, and 8 bases stayed unmatched. This CDR3 is 14 amino acids long. Germline CDR1 reads SGHVS; CDR2 reads FNYEAQ. General observations from the study: Seemingly characteristic of ankylosing spondylitis blood was a TCR beta motif consisting of under ten highly homologous variants. Clones linked with disease were CD8+ and fairly uncommon in the peripheral blood.

This clonotype was seen more than once but under ten times. Its target is unknown. V gene TRBV7-6 combines with J gene TRBJ1-4; 7 bases agree with TRBD1. The TCR sequence derives from a male donor aged 10 to 30 with ankylosing spondylitis or in good health (not recorded which). The sample consisted of blood, either unsorted or a sorted T cell fraction (not recorded which). CDR3: CASSLGTAVEKLFF. In DNA form, the CDR3 reads TGTGCCAGCAGCCTCGGGACAGCCGTCGAAAAACTGTTTTTT.